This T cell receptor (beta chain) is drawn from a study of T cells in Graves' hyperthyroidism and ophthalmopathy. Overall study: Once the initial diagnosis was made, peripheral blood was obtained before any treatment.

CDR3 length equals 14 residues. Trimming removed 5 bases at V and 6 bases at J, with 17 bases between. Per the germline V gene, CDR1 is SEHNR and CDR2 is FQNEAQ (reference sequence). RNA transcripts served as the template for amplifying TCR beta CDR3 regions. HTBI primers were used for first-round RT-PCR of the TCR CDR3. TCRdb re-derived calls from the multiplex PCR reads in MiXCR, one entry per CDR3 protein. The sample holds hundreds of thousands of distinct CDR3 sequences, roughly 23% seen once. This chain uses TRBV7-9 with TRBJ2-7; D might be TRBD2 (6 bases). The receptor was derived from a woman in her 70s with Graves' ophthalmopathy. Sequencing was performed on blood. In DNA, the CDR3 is TGTGCCAGCAGCCCAGTCGGGACTTTTCCCGAGCAGTACTTC. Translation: CASSPVGTFPEQYF.